The 10 T cell receptor beta chains in this list originate from one sample, sequenced in a study of OX40 agonist ivuxolimab in advanced cancers. Clones were read by immunoSEQ multiplex PCR, and TCRdb kept only the in-frame ones, dropping some. The profile shows about 35,000 clones, roughly 80% of them singletons. The sequenced sample was CD4+ or CD8+ T cells sorted from blood, obtained in a trial of the OX40 agonist ivuxolimab. These receptor sequences come from an adult with an advanced solid tumor such as melanoma, head and neck, liver or kidney cancer.

The V and J genes are TRBV2 and TRBJ2-5, with a possible D match to TRBD2 (6 bases). Germline-derived CDR1 and CDR2 are SNHLY and FYNNEI. This CDR3 comprises 14 residues. V gave up 10 bases and J gave up 3 bases, with 18 bases separating them. CDR3 region: CAIDSGAEEETQYF. For the CDR3, the DNA is TGTGCCATCGATTCGGGAGCTGAGGAAGAGACCCAGTACTTC.

The V gene is TRBV4-1, the J gene TRBJ2-1; D remains ambiguous. The V end lost 0 bases, the J end lost 8 bases, and 14 bases lay between the germline ends. Germline CDR1 is MGHRA and CDR2 is YSYEKL. The CDR3 sequence is 15 residues long. The CDR3 region is CASSQEATGGHEQFF. Written as DNA, the CDR3 is TGCGCCAGCAGCCAAGAAGCCACCGGTGGCCATGAGCAGTTCTTC.

Remarks on this clone: Other nucleotide sequences in the sample specify the same CDR3. The V and J genes are TRBV7-9 and TRBJ1-2; 8 positions match TRBD1. The CDR3 has 13 residues. The germline gives CDR1 SEHNR, CDR2 FQNEAQ (reference sequence). J gave up 4 bases and V 5 bases, and 3 bases lay outside the gene matches. The CDR3 coding sequence is TGTGCCAGCAGCCTAGGGACAGGCTATGGCTACACCTTC. Translated: CASSLGTGYGYTF.

The chain is built from TRBV27 and TRBJ1-2, with TRBD1 as a possible D gene (6 bases). V lost 5 bases and J lost 3, with 13 bases in between. This CDR3 has 14 amino acids. Per the germline V gene, CDR1 is MNHEY and CDR2 is SMNVEV (reference sequence). CDR3 DNA: TGTGCCAGCAGTATCCAGAGGGGGGACTATGGCTACACCTTC. It translates to CASSIQRGDYGYTF.

This chain uses TRBV5-1 with TRBJ2-3; the D is unclear. From germline, CDR1 is SGHRS and CDR2 YFSETQ. CDR3 length: 12 residues. The V end lost 0 bases, the J end lost 4 bases, and 3 bases lay between the germline ends. This CDR3 is CASSLGADTQYF. In DNA, the CDR3 is TGCGCCAGCAGCTTGGGTGCAGATACGCAGTATTTT. The whole variable domain, filled in from reference TRBV5-1 and TRBJ2-3, reads KAGVTQTPRYLIKTRGQQVTLSCSPISGHRSVSWYQQTPGQGLQFLFEYFSETQRNKGNFPGRFSGRQFSNSRSEMNVSTLELGDSALYLCASSLGADTQYFGPGTRLTVL.

With respect to this clone: The junction departs from germline at one end; a sequencing error may be responsible. The CDR3 DNA reads TGCGTCAGCAGCCAAGTGGCTCTTGCTAATTCACCCCTCCACTTT. Encoded protein: CVSSQVALANSPLHF. The J gene is TRBJ1-6, the V gene TRBV4-1, with D uncertain. Germline V gene data show CDR1 as MGHRA and CDR2 as YSYEKL. The CDR3 extends over 15 amino acids.

V usage is TRBV6-6 and J usage is TRBJ1-1; TRBD1 is a possible D gene (5 bases). This CDR3 contains 12 residues. The germline V gene encodes CDR1 MNHNY and CDR2 SVGAGI (reference sequence). V lost 2 bases to trimming and J lost 11 bases, with 12 bases between them. Written as DNA, the CDR3 is TGTGCCAGCAGTTACGGGACTGCTGGTGCTTTCTTT. Amino acid sequence: CASSYGTAGAFF.

This clone was counted once. V and J are TRBV6-6 and TRBJ2-5, with D perhaps matching TRBD2 (5 bases). This CDR3 has 13 residues. V lost 4 bases, J lost 5 bases, and 11 bases lay in between. Germline CDR1 and CDR2: MNHNY and SVGAGI (reference sequence). The CDR3 is CASSFGIWETQYF. The CDR3 nucleotides read TGTGCCAGCAGTTTCGGGATATGGGAGACCCAGTACTTC.

This chain links TRBV5-4 with TRBJ1-2; the D is unclear. Germline-derived CDR1 and CDR2 are SGHNT and YYREEE (reference sequence). V lost 0 bases to trimming and J lost 8 bases, with 8 bases between them. This CDR3 region has 12 residues. This CDR3 reads CASSLEGQGYTF. CDR3 nucleotides: TGTGCCAGCAGCTTGGAAGGGCAGGGCTACACCTTC. Looking up the rest from reference TRBV5-4 and TRBJ1-2 gives the full variable domain: ETGVTQSPTHLIKTRGQQVTLRCSSQSGHNTVSWYQQALGQGPQFIFQYYREEENGRGNFPPRFSGLQFPNYSSELNVNALELDDSALYLCASSLEGQGYTFGSGTRLTVV.

Note on this clone: This sample also contains other DNA sequences that code for the same CDR3. The rearrangement joins TRBV19 to TRBJ2-1; D is perhaps TRBD2 (5 bases). Per germline, CDR1 LNHDA and CDR2 SQIVND (reference sequence). V was clipped by 3 bases and J by 0 bases, with 12 bases between them. The CDR3 is made up of 16 amino acids. This chain's CDR3 is CASSIEEGSSYNEQFF. The CDR3 region has the DNA TGTGCCAGTAGTATTGAAGAAGGGAGCTCCTACAATGAGCAGTTCTTC.